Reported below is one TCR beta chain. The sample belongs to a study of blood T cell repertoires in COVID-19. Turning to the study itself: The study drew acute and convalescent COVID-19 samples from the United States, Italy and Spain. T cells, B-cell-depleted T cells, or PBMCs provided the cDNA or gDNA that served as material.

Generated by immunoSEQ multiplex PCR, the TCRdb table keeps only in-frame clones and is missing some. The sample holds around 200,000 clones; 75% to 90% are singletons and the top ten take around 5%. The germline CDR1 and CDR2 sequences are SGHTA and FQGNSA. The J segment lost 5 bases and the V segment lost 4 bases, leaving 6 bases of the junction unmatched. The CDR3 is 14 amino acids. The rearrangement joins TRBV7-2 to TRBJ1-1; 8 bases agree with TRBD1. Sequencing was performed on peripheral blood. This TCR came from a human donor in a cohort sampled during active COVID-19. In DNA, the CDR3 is TGTGCCAGCAGCTCACAGGGGGAGAGGACTGAAGCTTTCTTT. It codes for CASSSQGERTEAFF.